The T cell receptor beta chain described here comes from a study of OX40 agonist ivuxolimab in advanced cancers. This CDR3 region has 15 residues. V lost 3 bases and J lost 2, with 12 bases in between. CDR1 is LNHNV and CDR2 is YYDKDF in the germline V gene (reference sequence). Measured with immunoSEQ multiplex PCR; TCRdb has only the in-frame clones, and not every one. This table holds tens of thousands of clones, 70% to 90% found once. The gene calls are TRBV15 and TRBJ2-3; weak D call: TRBD2 (6 bases). The material was CD4+ or CD8+ T cells sorted from blood, obtained in a trial of the OX40 agonist ivuxolimab. The receptor was isolated from an adult with an advanced solid tumor such as melanoma, head and neck, liver or kidney cancer. This CDR3 is CATSSPGLNTDTQYF. The CDR3 DNA follows: TGTGCCACCAGCAGCCCAGGACTAAACACAGATACGCAGTATTTT.